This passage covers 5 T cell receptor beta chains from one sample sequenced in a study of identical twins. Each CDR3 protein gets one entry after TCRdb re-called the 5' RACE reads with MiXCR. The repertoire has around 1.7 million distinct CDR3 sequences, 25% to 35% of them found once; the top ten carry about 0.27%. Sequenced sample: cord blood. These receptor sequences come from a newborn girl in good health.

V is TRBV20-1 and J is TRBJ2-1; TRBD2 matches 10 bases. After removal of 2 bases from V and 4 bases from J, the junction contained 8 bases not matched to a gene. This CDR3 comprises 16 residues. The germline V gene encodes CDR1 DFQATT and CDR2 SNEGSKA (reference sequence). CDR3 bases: TGCAGTGCTAGATGGGCTAGCGGGGGTGGGTACAATGAGCAGTTCTTC. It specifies CSARWASGGGYNEQFF.

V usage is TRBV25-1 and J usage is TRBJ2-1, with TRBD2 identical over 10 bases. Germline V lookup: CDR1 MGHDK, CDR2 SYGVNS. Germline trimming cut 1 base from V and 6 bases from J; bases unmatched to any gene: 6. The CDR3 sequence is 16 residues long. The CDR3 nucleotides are TGTGCCAGCAGTGAATCTGGGAGCGGGAGGGCCAATGAGCAGTTCTTC. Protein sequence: CASSESGSGRANEQFF.

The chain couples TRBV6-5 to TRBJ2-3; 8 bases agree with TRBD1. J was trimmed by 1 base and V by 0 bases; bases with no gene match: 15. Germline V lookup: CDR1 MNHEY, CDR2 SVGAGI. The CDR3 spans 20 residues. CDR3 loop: CASSYSSGQGASSCTDTQYF. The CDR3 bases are TGTGCCAGCAGTTACTCGAGTGGCCAGGGGGCCTCCTCTTGCACAGATACGCAGTATTTT.

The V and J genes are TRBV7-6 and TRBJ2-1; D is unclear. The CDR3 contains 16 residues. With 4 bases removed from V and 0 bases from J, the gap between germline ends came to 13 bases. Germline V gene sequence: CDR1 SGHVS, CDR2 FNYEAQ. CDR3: CASSSGPPISYNEQFF. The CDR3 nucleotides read TGTGCCAGCAGCTCAGGACCCCCCATCTCCTACAATGAGCAGTTCTTC. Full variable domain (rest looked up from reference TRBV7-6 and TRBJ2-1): GAGVSQSPRYKVTKRGQDVALRCDPISGHVSLYWYRQALGQGPEFLTYFNYEAQQDKSGLPNDRFSAERPEGSISTLTIQRTEQRDSAMYRCASSSGPPISYNEQFFGPGTRLTVL.

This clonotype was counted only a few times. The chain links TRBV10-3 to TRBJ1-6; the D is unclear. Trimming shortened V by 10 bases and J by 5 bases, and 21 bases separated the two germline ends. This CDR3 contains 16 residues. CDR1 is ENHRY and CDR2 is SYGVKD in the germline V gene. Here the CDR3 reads CATSTAVFQNNSPLHF. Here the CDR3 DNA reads TGTGCCACCTCGACGGCGGTTTTCCAAAATAATTCACCCCTCCACTTT.